This T cell receptor beta chain emerged from a study of shared clonotypes between healthy human individuals. The CDR3 extends over 14 amino acids. From germline, CDR1 is MGHRA and CDR2 YSYEKL. The V gene end was trimmed by 4 bases and the J gene end by 4 bases; junction bases not matched to a gene: 5. Deep was the level at which the assay was run. Libraries were prepared by immunoSEQ multiplex PCR; TCRdb keeps only in-frame clonotypes and omits some of them. The sample includes over a million clones, 70% to 80% seen only once; the top ten take over 1.3%. The TCR originated in a man aged 18 to 29 in good health. The J gene is TRBJ2-7, the V gene TRBV4-1, with 9 bases fitting TRBD1. Sequencing was performed on memory CD4+ T cells sorted from blood. Subset indicated: CD45RA-negative fraction. CDR3 residues: CASSPRDRVYEQYF. Written as DNA, the CDR3 is TGCGCCAGCAGCCCCCGGGACAGGGTTTACGAGCAGTACTTC.